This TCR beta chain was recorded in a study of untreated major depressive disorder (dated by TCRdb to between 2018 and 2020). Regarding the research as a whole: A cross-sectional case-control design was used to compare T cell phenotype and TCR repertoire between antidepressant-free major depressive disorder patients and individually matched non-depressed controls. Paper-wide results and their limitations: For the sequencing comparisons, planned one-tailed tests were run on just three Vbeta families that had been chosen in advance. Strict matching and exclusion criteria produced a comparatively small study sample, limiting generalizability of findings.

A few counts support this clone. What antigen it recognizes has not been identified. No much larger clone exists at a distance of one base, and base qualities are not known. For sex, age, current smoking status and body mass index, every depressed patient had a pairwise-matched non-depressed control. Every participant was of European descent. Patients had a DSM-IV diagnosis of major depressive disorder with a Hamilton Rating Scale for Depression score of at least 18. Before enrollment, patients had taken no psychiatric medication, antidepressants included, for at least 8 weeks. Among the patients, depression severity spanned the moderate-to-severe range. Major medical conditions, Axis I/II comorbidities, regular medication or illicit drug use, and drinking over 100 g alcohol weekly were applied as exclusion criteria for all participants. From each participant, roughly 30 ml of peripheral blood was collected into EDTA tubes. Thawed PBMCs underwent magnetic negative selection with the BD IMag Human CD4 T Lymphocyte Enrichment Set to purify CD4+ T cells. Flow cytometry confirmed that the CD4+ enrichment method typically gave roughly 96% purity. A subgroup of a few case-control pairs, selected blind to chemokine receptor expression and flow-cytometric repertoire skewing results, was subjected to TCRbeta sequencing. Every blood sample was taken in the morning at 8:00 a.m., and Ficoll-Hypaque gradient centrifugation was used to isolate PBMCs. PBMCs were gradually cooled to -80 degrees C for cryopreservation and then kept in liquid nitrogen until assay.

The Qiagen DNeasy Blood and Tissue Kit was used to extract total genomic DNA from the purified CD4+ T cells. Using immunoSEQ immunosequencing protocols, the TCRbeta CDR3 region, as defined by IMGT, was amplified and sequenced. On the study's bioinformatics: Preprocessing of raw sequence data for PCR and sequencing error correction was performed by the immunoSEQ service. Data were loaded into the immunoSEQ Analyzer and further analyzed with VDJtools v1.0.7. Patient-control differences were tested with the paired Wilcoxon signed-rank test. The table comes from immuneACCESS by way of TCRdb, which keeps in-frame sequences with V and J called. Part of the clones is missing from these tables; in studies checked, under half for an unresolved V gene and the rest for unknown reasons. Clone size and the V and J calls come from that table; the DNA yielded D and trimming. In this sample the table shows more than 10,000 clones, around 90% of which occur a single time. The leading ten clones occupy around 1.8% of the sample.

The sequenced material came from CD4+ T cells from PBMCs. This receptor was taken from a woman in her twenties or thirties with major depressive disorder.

CDR3 region: CASSQTSGTYNEQFF. The DNA reads as follows: TGTGCCAGCAGCCAGACTAGCGGAACGTACAATGAGCAGTTCTTC. This chain joins TRBV7-9 to TRBJ2-1; TRBD2 matches 9 bases in the middle. The CDR3 measures 15 amino acids from cysteine to phenylalanine. The entry retains the CDR3 DNA only, 45 bases that are in frame from base 1. Here V drops 5 bases and J drops 4 bases, and the junction holds 6 bases not matched to any gene. The germline V gene (reference sequence) gives CDR1 as SEHNR and CDR2 as FQNEAQ.